This T cell receptor (beta chain) is drawn from a study of cytomegalovirus exposure and HLA in healthy donors (dated by TCRdb to about 2017). Looking at the study overall: In an earlier analysis of roughly 590 of the donors, 276 Gb of sequence data and 100 million or so unique TCR beta sequences from 150 million to 200 million T cells were reported. An early release covering approximately 600 HLA-typed donors comprised roughly 300 gigabases of sequencing data and 65 million to 100 million unique TCR sequences. Of the 300 to 400 genotyped donors, 65% to 90% fell in the genetic ancestry cluster associated with self-reported Caucasian donors. The study aimed to test whether signatures of past pathogen exposure could be identified by cataloging public T cell receptors. The T cell repertoires of several hundred subjects were profiled by immunosequencing and related to cytomegalovirus serostatus. In addition to the first cohort of about 650 subjects, a separate validation cohort of 120 different subjects was used. To predict cytomegalovirus infection status, the study brought together high-throughput TCR immunosequencing, statistical association of individual TCRs with disease status, and machine learning. To study patterns of TCR occurrence, a later analysis re-analyzed previously published TCR beta repertoires from 700 or so donors and added high-resolution HLA genotyping. Rather than drawing on any new phenotypic data, the later analysis identified candidate immune exposures from TCR beta sequences and the way those sequences occurred across donors. An earlier analysis of 587 of the donors used high-throughput TCR beta sequencing to judge whether each TCR beta V gene segment behaved as functional or pseudogenic. Donor age, sex, ethnicity and CMV serostatus were collected together with the repertoire data. A later genetic analysis took genome-wide SNP genotypes for about three fifths of the roughly 700 donors and used that subset as a discovery cohort. All discovery cohort repertoires had been generated on a single sequencing platform. Both class I and class II loci were covered by HLA typing, at four-digit resolution. Typing coverage differed by locus: A, B, C, DRB1 and DQB1 were typed in roughly 620-630 donors, DQA1 in around 500, DPA1 in around 610, and DPB1 in just under 490. A handful of DR-DQ haplotypes were treated as single units for association and clustering because of strong linkage in the cohort. Among about 390 genotyped donors of the cohort, an average of around 240,000 unique TCR beta nucleotide sequences were sequenced per donor, roughly 18% of them non-productive. What the research found in general, with its limitations: In an earlier analysis of some 500 of the donors, most TCR beta V segments were observed in productive rearrangements about 87% or about 30% of the time, broadly matching IMGT annotations. While some public TCRs were present in many individuals, most TCR sequences turned up only very rarely across donors. At a false discovery rate of 0.05, a later analysis linked 16,951 TCR beta sequences to specific HLA alleles. A group of highly shared sequence variants was considered likely to be a technical artifact of the sequencing pipeline. The presence/absence analyses assumed that sequencing depth was roughly uniform across donors, and that assumption may not be true. Most CMV-associated TCR beta chains appeared to be HLA-restricted in a later analysis, and the HLA associations seemed to be driven largely by CMV exposure. Because counts were too low, roughly 16 rarely observed V segments, including chromosome 9 orphons, were left out of the earlier analysis of 500 to 650 of the donors. A few of the identified cytomegalovirus-associated TCR beta chains were confirmed in vitro to be specific for cytomegalovirus antigens. It was suggested by the authors that the approach could potentially be generalized to other disease states and immunological phenotypes. Because some donors lacked HLA typing at each locus, the association tests relied only on the typed subset. An association between a missense DCLRE1C variant and V-gene and J-gene trimming of TCR beta chains was found in a later genetic analysis and replicated in an independent cohort. Only TCR beta chains were sequenced in this cohort, and the absence of alpha or paired-chain data limited detectable features. In a later analysis, the rate of TCR association differed among HLA loci, with DRB1 alleles having the most associated TCRs and HLA-C alleles having the fewest. Compared with the approximately 710-donor mean, donors in an Asian-associated ancestry cluster had fewer N-insertions in productive TCRs, according to a later genetic analysis. A further reported finding was that TCR beta sequences accurately predicted the HLA-A and HLA-B alleles for most subjects in the first cohort. When HLA alleles, especially DR and DQ, strongly co-occurred, attributing TCR associations to individual alleles was difficult. Cytomegalovirus status was reported to be diagnosed by the classifier with high specificity and sensitivity in both the original and validation cohorts. Compared with equally common non-associated chains, HLA-associated TCR beta chains in a later analysis were more clonally expanded and had lower generation probabilities. A later analysis reported that several top co-occurrence clusters appeared linked to parvovirus B19, influenza, CMV and Epstein-Barr virus. The study gave a list of 150 to 200 TCR beta chains associated with cytomegalovirus. Linkage disequilibrium might explain the correlated functional status among segregating V segments, but an unknown experimental factor could not be ruled out. CMV serostatus was the only immune exposure information available for the cohort.

Comment on this clone: What antigen it recognizes has not been identified. Per-nucleotide qualities are absent, and no much larger clonotype sits a single base away.

The cohort consisted of 666 healthy bone marrow donors. All cohort members were sampled while nominally healthy, although unrecorded immune exposures were likely present. The donor was CMV seronegative and belonged to the group of 352 seronegative cohort members. Every donor gave a peripheral blood sample, and the peripheral blood mononuclear cells from that sample were used for TCR beta sequencing. The Qiagen DNeasy Blood Extraction Kit was used to extract genomic DNA from the blood cell samples. The library was generated by the immunoSEQ multiplex PCR assay. For the multiplex PCR, a mixture combining 60 forward primers for TCR Vbeta segments and 13 reverse primers for TCR Jbeta segments was used. The CDR3 region of rearranged TCR beta genes was amplified from genomic DNA with a multiplex PCR assay. Amplified TCR beta libraries were sequenced as 87-base-pair reads on the Illumina HiSeq System. The authors' pipeline ran thus. In a later analysis, 80 million or so unique TCR beta chains were counted across the roughly 700 repertoires, and roughly 11 million of these chains were shared by at least two donors. To remove PCR and sequencing errors, raw reads were error-corrected and collapsed into unique sequences using a nearest-neighbor algorithm that merged closely related sequences. CDR3 sequences were aligned to IMGT reference sequences to assign V, D and J gene segments. For a sequence to be retained, a match of at least six nucleotides was required to both a V gene segment and a J gene segment. A rearrangement counted as productive if the CDR3 had no stop codons and remained in frame with V and J, and every other rearrangement counted as non-productive. Following IMGT convention, CDR3 was defined as the stretch from the second conserved V-encoded cysteine up to the conserved J-encoded phenylalanine. The earlier analysis of about 640 of the donors excluded any sequence lacking an unambiguous match to a single V gene segment. In an earlier analysis of 587 of the donors, a V segment was called functional when productive rearrangements were above 56.7%, and segregating when the standard deviation between donors exceeded 5%. A statistical classification framework was developed to diagnose cytomegalovirus status using the catalog of TCR beta chain sequences. A later analysis assigned V and J genes by comparing TCR nucleotide sequences with IMGT/GENE-DB human TR gene sequences. Using the TCRdist pipeline, a later analysis assigned CDR3 sequences along with most-parsimonious VDJ recombination scenarios. In a later analysis, each TCR beta chain was defined by its CDR3 amino acid sequence together with its V-gene family, and reads lacking a unique V-gene family were excluded. As a way to deal with suspected cross-contamination and a sequencing artifact, a later analysis dropped 592 nucleotide sequences that were highly shared and had low generation probability. In a later analysis, a clonal expansion index for each public chain was calculated from normalized within-repertoire ranks of inferred template counts. A later analysis computed generation probabilities with a VDJ recombination model fitted to out-of-frame rearrangements, and checked the results against IGoR. A later analysis scored TCR-TCR, TCR-HLA and TCR-CMV co-occurrence with hypergeometric tests, applying a repertoire-size bias correction to TCR pairs. In a later analysis, false discovery rates were estimated by permuting HLA or CMV assignments 20 times. In a later analysis, co-occurring TCRs were grouped using DBSCAN, and TCRdist sequence similarity was added for clustering within HLA-allele-positive subsets. For co-occurrence clustering, repertoires with fewer than 30,000 or more than 120,000 public chains were excluded, along with five repertoires with anomalous nucleotide sharing. Here the immuneACCESS table is served through TCRdb, limited to in-frame sequences with V and J called. Missing clones are a known gap in these copies; in checked studies unresolved V genes cover under half, and the rest lacks a known reason. That table supplies the V and J calls and clone size; D and trimming were determined from the DNA. The sample table contains 95,000 to 150,000 clones; only one count was recorded for roughly 80% of them. The ten largest clones add up to 2.1% of the sample.

The TCR was taken from a man in his thirties or forties in good health and CMV-seronegative. The sample taken for sequencing was PBMCs.

CDR3 reads: CASSQGGKDNEQFF. The bases read TGCGCCAGCAGCCAAGGGGGCAAGGACAATGAGCAGTTCTTC. The chain was built from TRBV4-3 and TRBJ2-1; TRBD1 might be the D gene, on 5 matching bases. Cut back by 1 base and 5 bases, the V and J ends lie 9 bases apart. From the germline V gene, CDR1 is LGHNA and CDR2 is YSLEER. The CDR3 covers 14 residues, taking in both the cysteine and the phenylalanine. The entry retains the CDR3 DNA only, 42 bases that are in frame from base 1.